This T cell receptor (beta chain) was sequenced for a study of vaccination and CD4 T cells after COVID-19. Study-level background: Convalescent persons amounted to six males plus four females, two of whom were Hispanic. The cells in question were stimulated using overlapping spike peptides derived from SARS-CoV-2, HCoV-NL63, HCoV-OC43 and HCoV-229E. Study-wide results and limits: Convalescent patients gained a median approximately 88% of their reactive clones only post-vaccination.

Trimming at V came to 0 bases and at J to 11 bases, leaving 15 bases not matched to a gene. This CDR3 contains 17 residues. CDR1 and CDR2 (germline): SGHRS, YFSETQ. On this clonotype: Its antigen remains unknown.

The treatment denotes: approximately 10-day PBMC culture with coronavirus spike peptide pools or control peptides (ViraFEST assay). Fresh medium (containing IL-2) replaced half the medium on days 3 and 7. At the Johns Hopkins FTIC core, DNA taken from cultured CD4+ T cells was sequenced by way of the Oncomine TCR Beta short-read assay. TCRdb re-called the PCR reads with MiXCR, one entry per CDR3 protein. The sample lists 20,000 to 25,000 distinct CDR3 sequences; roughly 70% were seen once. This receptor was identified in a human donor who had recovered from COVID-19. The V and J genes are TRBV5-1 and TRBJ2-1; TRBD1 aligns across 9 bases. Input material: CD4+ T cells from blood, cultured in vitro. The CDR3 is CASSLVGDRDPRGQQFF. As DNA, the CDR3 is TGCGCCAGCAGCTTGGTGGGGGACAGGGACCCCCGGGGGCAGCAGTTCTTC.